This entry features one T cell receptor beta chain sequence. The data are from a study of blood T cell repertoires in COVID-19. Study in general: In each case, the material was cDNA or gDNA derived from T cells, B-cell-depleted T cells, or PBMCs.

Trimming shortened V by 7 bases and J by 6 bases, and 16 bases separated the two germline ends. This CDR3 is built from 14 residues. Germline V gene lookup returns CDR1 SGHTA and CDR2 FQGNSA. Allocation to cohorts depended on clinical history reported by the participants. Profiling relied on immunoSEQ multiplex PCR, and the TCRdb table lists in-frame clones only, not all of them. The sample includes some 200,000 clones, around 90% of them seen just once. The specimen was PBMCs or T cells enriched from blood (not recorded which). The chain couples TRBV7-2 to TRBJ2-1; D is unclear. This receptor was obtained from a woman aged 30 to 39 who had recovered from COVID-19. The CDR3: CASNAAIGPNEQFF. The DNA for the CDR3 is TGTGCCAGCAACGCGGCTATAGGCCCCAATGAGCAGTTCTTC.